This entry is about one T cell receptor beta chain. Its target antigen remains unknown. No qualities accompany the bases; no much larger clone lies one base away. This record comes from a study of blood T cell repertoires in COVID-19 (dated by TCRdb to about 2020). Regarding the study in general: Samples covering the acute and convalescent phases of COVID-19 were provided by collaborators in the United States, Italy and Spain. The prospective study material was composed of cDNA or gDNA derived from T cells, B-cell-depleted T cells, or PBMCs. Subjects who had been exposed to COVID-19, were actively infected with it, or had recovered from it provided the deeply sampled blood TCRbeta repertoires that made up the dataset. The repertoires were released in a freely available public database meant as a resource for research on the immune response to SARS-CoV-2. Samples were obtained from the ongoing ImmuneRACE study (first 160 participants) and from 1,254 subjects provided by 6 global collaborators. The sample metadata nearly always contained a de-identified subject ID, COVID-19 status, age in years and sex. Where HLA class I and class II types were available, the types were taken from metadata supplied by the sample provider, not from assay-based typing.

CDR1 and CDR2 (MGHRA, YSYEKL) derive from the germline V gene. From the cysteine up to the phenylalanine, the CDR3 has a length of 19 residues. CDR3 DNA only is kept here, 57 bases in frame from base 1. Clipping removes 4 bases from V and 4 bases from J, with 16 as the unmatched junction base count. Whole blood was collected in K2EDTA tubes by collaborating institutions according to the institutions' own protocols. For TCRbeta analysis, collaborators shipped samples as frozen whole blood, isolated PBMCs, or DNA extracted from either of those sample types. Overall study results and their limits: Clinical and demographic metadata were provided uncurated, with the amount varying by source and participant.

TCRbeta CDR3 regions were amplified from genomic DNA by means of the immunoSEQ Assay, a bias-controlled multiplex PCR. Turning to the authors' computational methods: The number of nucleated cells in each sample was estimated from the amplification of reference gene primers within the assay. To quantify the absolute abundance of each unique TCRbeta CDR3 rearrangement, sequence reads were collapsed and filtered. For each sample, productive Simpson clonality was calculated as the square root of Simpson's diversity index over productive rearrangements. This immuneACCESS table, as held by TCRdb, lists in-frame sequences with V and J called but not all clones. Of the missing ones, under half trace to an unresolved V gene in checked studies; the others have no known cause. That table furnishes V, J and clone size, whereas the DNA furnished D and trimming. The sample profile shows about 190,000 clones; around 84% of them were found once. Together, the top ten hold around 19% of the sample.

This receptor was taken from a human donor in a cohort sampled during active COVID-19. This receptor chain uses TRBV4-1 and TRBJ2-3; 11 junctional bases match TRBD2. The sequencing sample was made of peripheral blood. This receptor carries the CDR3 CASSRKGGQLAGVSDTQYF. At the DNA level, the sequence is TGCGCCAGCAGCCGGAAGGGGGGCCAACTAGCGGGGGTCTCAGATACGCAGTATTTT.